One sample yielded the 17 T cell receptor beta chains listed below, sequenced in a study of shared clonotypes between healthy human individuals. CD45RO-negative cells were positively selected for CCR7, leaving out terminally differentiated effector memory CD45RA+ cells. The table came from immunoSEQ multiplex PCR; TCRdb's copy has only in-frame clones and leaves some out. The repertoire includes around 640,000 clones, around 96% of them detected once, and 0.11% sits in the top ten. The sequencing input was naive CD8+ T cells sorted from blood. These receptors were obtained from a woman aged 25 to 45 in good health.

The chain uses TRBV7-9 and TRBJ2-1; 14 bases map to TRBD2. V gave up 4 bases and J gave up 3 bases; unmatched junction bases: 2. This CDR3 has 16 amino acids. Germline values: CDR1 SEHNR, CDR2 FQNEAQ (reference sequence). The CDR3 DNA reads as TGTGCCAGCAGCTCGGGACTAGCGGGGGACTACAATGAGCAGTTCTTC. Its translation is CASSSGLAGDYNEQFF.

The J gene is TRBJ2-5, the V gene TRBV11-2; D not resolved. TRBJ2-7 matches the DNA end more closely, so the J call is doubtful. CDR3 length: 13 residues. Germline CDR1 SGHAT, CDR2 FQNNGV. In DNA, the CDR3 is TGTGCCAGCAGCTTAGGGCTCACCTACGAGCAGTACTTC. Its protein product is CASSLGLTYEQYF.

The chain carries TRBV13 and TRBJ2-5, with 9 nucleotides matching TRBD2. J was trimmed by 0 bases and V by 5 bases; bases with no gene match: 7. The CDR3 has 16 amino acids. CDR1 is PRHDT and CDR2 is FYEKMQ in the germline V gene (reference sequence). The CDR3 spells CASSLRTSGHQETQYF. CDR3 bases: TGTGCCAGCAGCCTTAGAACTAGCGGGCACCAAGAGACCCAGTACTTC.

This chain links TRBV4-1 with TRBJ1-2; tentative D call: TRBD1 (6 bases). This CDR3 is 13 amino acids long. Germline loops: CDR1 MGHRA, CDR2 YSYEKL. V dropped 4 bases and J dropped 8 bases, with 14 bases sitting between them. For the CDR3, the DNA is TGCGCCAGCAGCCCATATGGGGGCCCGGGCTACACCTTC. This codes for CASSPYGGPGYTF.

This CDR3 is CASSVTGSNTEAFF. The CDR3 DNA reads TGTGCCAGCAGCGTAACCGGATCGAACACTGAAGCTTTCTTT. The chain joins TRBV9 to TRBJ1-1; the D is unclear. The CDR3 length is 14 residues. CDR1 and CDR2 (germline): SGDLS, YYNGEE. V shed 1 base and J shed 1 base, with 8 bases lying between them.

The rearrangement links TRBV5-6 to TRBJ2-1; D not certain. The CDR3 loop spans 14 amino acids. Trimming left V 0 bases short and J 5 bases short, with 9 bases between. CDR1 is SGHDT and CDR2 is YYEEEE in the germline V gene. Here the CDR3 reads CASSLASVHNEQFF. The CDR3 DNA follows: TGTGCCAGCAGCTTGGCCTCAGTACACAATGAGCAGTTCTTC. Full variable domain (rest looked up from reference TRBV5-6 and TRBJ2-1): DAGVTQSPTHLIKTRGQQVTLRCSPKSGHDTVSWYQQALGQGPQFIFQYYEEEERQRGNFPDRFSGHQFPNYSSELNVNALLLGDSALYLCASSLASVHNEQFFGPGTRLTVL.

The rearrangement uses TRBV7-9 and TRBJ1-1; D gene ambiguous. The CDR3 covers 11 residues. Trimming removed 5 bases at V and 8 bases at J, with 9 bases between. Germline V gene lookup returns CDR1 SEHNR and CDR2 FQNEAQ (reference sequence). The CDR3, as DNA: TGTGCCAGCAGCGGAGGAGTAGAAGCTTTCTTT. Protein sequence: CASSGGVEAFF.

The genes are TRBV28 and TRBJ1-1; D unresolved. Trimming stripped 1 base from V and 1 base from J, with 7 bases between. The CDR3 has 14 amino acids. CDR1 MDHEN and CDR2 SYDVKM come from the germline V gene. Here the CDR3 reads CASSLFWGNTEAFF. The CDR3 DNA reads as TGTGCCAGCAGTTTATTTTGGGGGAACACTGAAGCTTTCTTT.

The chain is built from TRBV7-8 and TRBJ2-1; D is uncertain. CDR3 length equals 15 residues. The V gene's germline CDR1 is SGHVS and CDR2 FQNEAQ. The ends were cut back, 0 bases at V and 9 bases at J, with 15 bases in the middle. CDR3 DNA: TGTGCCAGCAGCTTAGCGTCGTCGTACCCCGTTGAGCAGTTCTTC. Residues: CASSLASSYPVEQFF.

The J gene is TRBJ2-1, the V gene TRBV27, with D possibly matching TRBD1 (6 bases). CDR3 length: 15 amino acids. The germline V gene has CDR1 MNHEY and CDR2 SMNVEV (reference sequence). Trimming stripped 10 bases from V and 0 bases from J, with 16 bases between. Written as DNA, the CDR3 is TGTGCCACCGGGACATTTGTGAGCTCCTACAATGAGCAGTTCTTC. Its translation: CATGTFVSSYNEQFF.

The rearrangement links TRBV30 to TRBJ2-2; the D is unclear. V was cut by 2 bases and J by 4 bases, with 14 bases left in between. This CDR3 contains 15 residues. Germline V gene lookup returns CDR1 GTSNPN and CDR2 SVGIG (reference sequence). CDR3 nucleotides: TGTGCCTGGAGTTTCGAACCGGCGGTCACCGGGGAGCTGTTTTTT. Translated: CAWSFEPAVTGELFF.

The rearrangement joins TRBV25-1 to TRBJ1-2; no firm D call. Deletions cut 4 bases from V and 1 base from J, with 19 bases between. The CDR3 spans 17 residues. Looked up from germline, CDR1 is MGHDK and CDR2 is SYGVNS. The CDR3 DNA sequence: TGTGCCAGCAGTGCCTTGGACCTCACCCCGGGTAACTATGGCTACACCTTC. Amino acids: CASSALDLTPGNYGYTF.

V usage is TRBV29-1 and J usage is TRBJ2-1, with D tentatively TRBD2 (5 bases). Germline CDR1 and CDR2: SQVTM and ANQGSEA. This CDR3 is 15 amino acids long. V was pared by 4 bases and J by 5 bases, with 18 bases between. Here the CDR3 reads CSVVEASANNNEQFF. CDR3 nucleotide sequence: TGCAGCGTTGTGGAGGCGAGCGCCAATAACAATGAGCAGTTCTTC.

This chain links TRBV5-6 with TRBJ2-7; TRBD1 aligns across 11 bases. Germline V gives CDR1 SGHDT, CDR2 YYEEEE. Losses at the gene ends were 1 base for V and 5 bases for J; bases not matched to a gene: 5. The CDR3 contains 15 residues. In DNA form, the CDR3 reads TGTGCCAGCAGCTTGTGGACAGGGGGCGTCGACGAGCAGTACTTC. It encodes CASSLWTGGVDEQYF.

CDR3 protein: CASSLEGLAGGPGNEQFF. CDR3 DNA sequence: TGTGCCAGCAGCTTGGAGGGCCTAGCGGGAGGGCCTGGGAATGAGCAGTTCTTC. This chain links TRBV5-4 with TRBJ2-1, with 12 bases fitting TRBD2. V gave up 0 bases and J gave up 7 bases; unmatched junction bases: 11. Germline V lookup: CDR1 SGHNT, CDR2 YYREEE (reference sequence). There are 18 residues in the CDR3.

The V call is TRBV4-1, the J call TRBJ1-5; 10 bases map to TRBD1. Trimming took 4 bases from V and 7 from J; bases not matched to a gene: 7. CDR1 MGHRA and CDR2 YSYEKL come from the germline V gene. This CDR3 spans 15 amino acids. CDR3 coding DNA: TGCGCCAGCAGCCCCCGGGACAGGGGTATACAGCCCCAGCATTTT. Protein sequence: CASSPRDRGIQPQHF.

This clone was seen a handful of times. CDR3 coding DNA: TGTGCCAGCAGCTTAACAGGGACCACCGGGGAGCTGTTTTTT. Translating gives CASSLTGTTGELFF. The rearrangement joins TRBV7-3 to TRBJ2-2; D is tentatively TRBD1 or TRBD2 (5 bases each). The CDR3 is made up of 14 amino acids. Germline lookup yields CDR1 SGHTA and CDR2 FQGTGA. Trimming pared 0 bases from V and 4 bases from J, leaving 6 bases between.